This T cell receptor beta chain was sequenced in a study of blood T cell repertoires in COVID-19 (dated by TCRdb to 2020 to 2022). Notes on the research overall: Samples covering the acute and convalescent phases of COVID-19 were provided by collaborators in the United States, Italy and Spain. The prospective study material was composed of cDNA or gDNA derived from T cells, B-cell-depleted T cells, or PBMCs. Deeply sampled blood TCRbeta repertoires from subjects exposed to, actively infected with, or recovered from COVID-19 were included in the dataset. The repertoires were released in a freely available public database meant as a resource for research on the immune response to SARS-CoV-2. Samples were obtained from the ongoing ImmuneRACE study (first 160 participants) and from 1,254 subjects provided by 6 global collaborators. Sample metadata almost always included a de-identified subject ID, COVID-19 status, age in years and sex. Where HLA class I and class II types were available, the types were taken from metadata supplied by the sample provider, not from assay-based typing.

Study-wide findings and limitations: Clinical and demographic metadata were provided uncurated, with the amount varying by source and participant.

Details on this clone: Its antigen is unknown. No quality values exist for individual bases; no much larger clone is one base distant.

The immunoSEQ Assay, a bias-controlled multiplex PCR, was used to amplify TCRbeta CDR3 regions from genomic DNA. For the original study's pipeline: Within the assay, amplification of reference gene primers was used to estimate how many nucleated cells each sample contained. To quantify the absolute abundance of each unique TCRbeta CDR3 rearrangement, sequence reads were collapsed and filtered. For each sample, productive Simpson clonality was calculated by taking the square root of Simpson's diversity index across productive rearrangements. What TCRdb holds here is the immuneACCESS table cut down to in-frame rearrangements. Part of the clones is not present; checked against another copy, under half of the missing clones reflect an unresolved V gene, and the others are unexplained. Clone size and V and J calls were adopted from that table, with D and trimming inferred from the DNA. This sample has 250,000 or so clones in its table, and about 80% of those were observed once. The leading ten clones occupy roughly 2% of the sample.

Germline trimming: 6 bases from V, 4 bases from J; junction bases outside gene matches: 12. From cysteine to phenylalanine, the CDR3 is 16 amino acids long. The only DNA kept is the CDR3, 48 bases in frame from the first base. CDR1 MDHEN and CDR2 SYDVKM are derived from the germline V gene. Another Seattle source contributed samples from volunteer blood donors who had recovered from COVID-19. Collaborating institutions collected whole blood in K2EDTA tubes following their own protocols. For TCRbeta analysis, collaborator samples were shipped as frozen whole blood, as isolated PBMCs, or as DNA extracted from either sample type.

Sequencing was carried out using peripheral blood. The V gene is TRBV28 and the J gene is TRBJ1-2, with 9 bases in between that match TRBD1. The TCR sequence derives from a man aged 25-40 years who had recovered from COVID-19. CDR3 region: CASSNDRGLISYGYTF. The bases read TGTGCCAGCAGCAACGACAGGGGGTTAATTAGCTATGGCTACACCTTC.